Listed here are 28 T cell receptor beta chains from one sample, sequenced in a study of molecular identifiers for immune sequencing clone quantification. TCRdb re-called the PCR reads with MiXCR, one entry per CDR3 protein. This sample has 40,000 to 45,000 distinct CDR3 sequences; approximately 17% occur once, and the top ten carry roughly 7.7%. The sample was naive CD8+ T cells from blood, with Jurkat cell RNA spiked in. Stated subset: FACS-sorted CD8+CD4-CCR7+CD45RA+ naive T cells. The receptors were gathered from a human donor in good health. Some libraries in this study had Jurkat cell RNA spiked in.

The chain carries TRBV28 and TRBJ1-1, with no clear D. This CDR3 contains 14 residues. Looked up from germline, CDR1 is MDHEN and CDR2 is SYDVKM. The V gene lost 1 base and the J gene lost 3 bases, with 9 bases spanning the gap. The CDR3 region has the DNA TGTGCCAGCAGTTTATTCCGGGGTTACACTGAAGCTTTCTTT. Its translation is CASSLFRGYTEAFF.

This clonotype occurred many times. The CDR3 loop is CASSLEAGRTDEQYF. CDR3 in DNA: TGCGCCAGCAGCTTGGAAGCGGGGAGAACGGACGAGCAGTACTTC. V gene TRBV5-1 combines with J gene TRBJ2-7; TRBD2 aligns across 7 bases. V trimming: 0 bases; J trimming: 5 bases; junction bases outside the gene matches: 8. CDR3 length: 15 amino acids. In germline, CDR1 is SGHRS, CDR2 YFSETQ. Combining the CDR3 with reference TRBV5-1 and TRBJ2-7 gives the whole variable domain KAGVTQTPRYLIKTRGQQVTLSCSPISGHRSVSWYQQTPGQGLQFLFEYFSETQRNKGNFPGRFSGRQFSNSRSEMNVSTLELGDSALYLCASSLEAGRTDEQYFGPGTRLTVT.

This chain joins TRBV7-9 and TRBJ1-1; TRBD1 matches 11 bases. Germline V gene data show CDR1 as SEHNR and CDR2 as FQNEAQ (reference sequence). V was clipped by 7 bases and J by 3 bases; unmatched bases: 4. CDR3 size: 14 residues. The CDR3 protein is CASILGQGDTEAFF. The CDR3 DNA reads as TGTGCCAGCATCCTGGGACAGGGGGACACTGAAGCTTTCTTT.

In the case of this clonotype: With a much larger clone just one base away, this may be a read error. This chain links TRBV7-6 with TRBJ2-7; maybe TRBD1 (6 bases). The CDR3 has 15 residues. V was cut by 3 bases and J by 2 bases, with 14 bases left in between. Germline V gene lookup returns CDR1 SGHVS and CDR2 FNYEAQ. The CDR3 is CASSFGQSPPYEQYF. The CDR3 DNA sequence: TGTGCCAGCAGCTTCGGACAGAGCCCCCCCTACGAGCAGTACTTC.

This clonotype was observed many times. V usage is TRBV2 and J usage is TRBJ2-1; 8 bases fit TRBD2. CDR3 length: 17 amino acids. The J segment lost 0 bases and the V segment lost 3 bases, leaving 7 bases of the junction unmatched. Germline-derived CDR1 and CDR2 are SNHLY and FYNNEI. The CDR3 sequence is CASSDIREGPSYNEQFF. The CDR3 DNA is TGTGCCAGCAGTGACATCCGGGAGGGTCCCTCCTACAATGAGCAGTTCTTC.

This clonotype has ten or more counts. The J gene is TRBJ2-3, the V gene TRBV7-9; tentatively, D is TRBD2 (6 bases). Between the trimmed V and J ends, which lost 2 bases and 6 bases, there was a span of 15 bases. CDR3 length: 15 amino acids. Germline loops: CDR1 SEHNR, CDR2 FQNEAQ (reference sequence). CDR3 region: CASSLTVRGGDTQYF. CDR3 in DNA: TGTGCCAGCAGCTTAACCGTCCGAGGAGGGGATACGCAGTATTTT.

This clonotype is medium-sized by share. The rearrangement joins TRBV6-2 or TRBV6-3 to TRBJ1-1, with D unclear. The V gene's germline CDR1 is MNHEY and CDR2 SVGEGT. There are 12 residues in the CDR3. Trimming pared 6 bases from V and 0 bases from J, leaving 5 bases between. DNA for the CDR3: TGTGCCAGCAGCCTAATGAACACTGAAGCTTTCTTT. Translated, it gives CASSLMNTEAFF.

Only a few counts were recorded for this clonotype. This rearrangement joins TRBV27 to TRBJ1-4; 11 bases are a match to TRBD1. Trimming cost V 5 bases and J 10 bases; bases outside gene matches: 6. The CDR3 consists of 14 residues. The germline V gene has CDR1 MNHEY and CDR2 SMNVEV (reference sequence). The CDR3 here is CASSEGTGGGKLFF. CDR3 nucleotides: TGTGCCAGCAGTGAAGGGACAGGGGGGGGAAAACTGTTTTTT.

Worth noting for this clonotype: A much larger clone lies one base from this, so it may be a read error. The chain uses TRBV27 and TRBJ2-3; D is undetermined. This CDR3 has 14 amino acids. Germline CDR1 is MNHEY and CDR2 is SMNVEV (reference sequence). This chain's CDR3 is CTSSPDKGTDTQYF. DNA for the CDR3: TGTACCAGCAGTCCCGATAAAGGGACAGATACGCAGTATTTT.

Only a few counts were recorded for this clonotype. The chain has TRBV7-2 and TRBJ2-1; TRBD1 agrees at 7 bases. The CDR3 runs to 16 residues. The trim removed 2 bases at V and 0 bases at J, leaving 4 bases unmatched. Germline loops: CDR1 SGHTA, CDR2 FQGNSA. CDR3 DNA sequence: TGTGCCAGCAGCTTATCCTGGGACAGCTCCTACAATGAGCAGTTCTTC. Translating gives CASSLSWDSSYNEQFF.

This chain connects TRBV5-4 to TRBJ2-5; 8 positions match TRBD1. This CDR3 has 13 amino acids. J lost 8 bases, V lost 3 bases, and 6 bases had no gene match. Germline values: CDR1 SGHNT, CDR2 YYREEE (reference sequence). Here the CDR3 reads CASSYRGDATQYF. DNA for the CDR3: TGTGCCAGCAGCTACAGGGGGGACGCTACCCAGTACTTC.

This clonotype was seen repeatedly, ten times or more. V and J are TRBV20-1 and TRBJ2-1, with D tentatively TRBD1 (6 bases). V was clipped by 8 bases and J by 2 bases, with 25 bases between them. The germline V gene encodes CDR1 DFQATT and CDR2 SNEGSKA (reference sequence). There are 17 residues in the CDR3. CDR3 loop: CSNRRGRTGMAYNEQFF. In DNA, the CDR3 is TGCAGTAACCGCAGGGGCCGTACAGGGATGGCCTACAATGAGCAGTTCTTC.

In this sample, this clonotype turned up many times. The rearrangement uses TRBV4-3 and TRBJ2-3; no reliable D call. The CDR3 is made up of 17 amino acids. From germline, CDR1 is LGHNA and CDR2 YSLEER. The ends were cut back, 1 base at V and 0 bases at J, with 14 bases in the middle. The CDR3 DNA reads TGCGCCAGCAGCCAAGTTGGATTTTTCGGGAGCACAGATACGCAGTATTTT. As protein: CASSQVGFFGSTDTQYF.

The DNA for the CDR3 is TGCGCCAGCAGCCAAGATCTTCGGGACAACTACGAGCAGTACTTC. This encodes CASSQDLRDNYEQYF. The chain employs TRBV4-1 and TRBJ2-7, with a possible D match to TRBD1 (6 bases). The V gene's germline CDR1 is MGHRA and CDR2 YSYEKL. With 0 bases removed from V and 3 bases from J, the gap between germline ends came to 12 bases. The CDR3 is 15 amino acids.

The chain is built from TRBV5-6 and TRBJ2-5; TRBD1 might be the D (7 bases). The CDR3 consists of 15 residues. Trimming shortened V by 4 bases and J by 4 bases, and 17 bases separated the two germline ends. The germline gives CDR1 SGHDT, CDR2 YYEEEE. CDR3 protein: CASSHGGQFIETQYF. The CDR3 DNA is TGTGCCAGCAGCCACGGGGGACAGTTCATAGAGACCCAGTACTTC.

Worth noting for this clonotype: This may stem from a read error, because a much larger clone lies one nucleotide away. This rearrangement joins TRBV10-3 to TRBJ1-1; a possible D gene is TRBD1 (5 bases). V was trimmed by 10 bases and J by 1 base, leaving 10 bases between them. Germline lookup yields CDR1 ENHRY and CDR2 SYGVKD. The CDR3 totals 12 residues. The CDR3 DNA reads as TGTGCCACCACTGGGGCGAACACTGAAGCTTTCTTT. As protein: CATTGANTEAFF.

This clonotype was detected ten times or more. The CDR3 DNA sequence: TGTGCCAGCAGTTTGGGTGGGTGGTGGCAGGGACAAGAGACCCAGTACTTC. Encoded protein: CASSLGGWWQGQETQYF. V gene TRBV28 combines with J gene TRBJ2-5; TRBD1 might be the D (5 bases). This CDR3 is 17 amino acids long. CDR1 is MDHEN, CDR2 SYDVKM, per germline. V was clipped by 3 bases and J by 2 bases, with 19 bases between them.

This clonotype was counted many times. The chain links TRBV28 to TRBJ2-2; 7 nucleotides align to TRBD1. This CDR3 is built from 15 residues. Trimming removed 4 bases from V and 6 bases from J; junction bases left unmatched: 8. Germline CDR1 and CDR2: MDHEN and SYDVKM. The CDR3 DNA follows: TGTGCCAGCAGTTACGTGAGACAGGGCGCCGGGGAGCTGTTTTTT. Protein: CASSYVRQGAGELFF.

In this sample, this clonotype turned up many times. V is TRBV7-9 and J is TRBJ2-1; 11 nucleotides line up with TRBD2. The CDR3 spans 17 residues. After removal of 3 bases from V and 7 bases from J, the junction contained 11 bases not matched to a gene. Germline CDR1 reads SEHNR; CDR2 reads FQNEAQ (reference sequence). This chain's CDR3 is CASSFITSGSGWNEQFF. The CDR3 DNA follows: TGTGCCAGCAGCTTTATTACTAGCGGGAGCGGTTGGAATGAGCAGTTCTTC.

This clonotype was seen many times. The CDR3 nucleotides are TGTGCCAGCAACCTTGAAGCTTTCTTT. It encodes CASNLEAFF. The chain combines TRBV11-2 with TRBJ1-1; D gene uncertain. The CDR3 length is 9 residues. The germline gives CDR1 SGHAT, CDR2 FQNNGV. V was trimmed by 7 bases and J by 7 bases, leaving 4 bases between them.

This clonotype was seen repeatedly, ten times or more. The rearrangement links TRBV6-2 or TRBV6-3 to TRBJ2-1, with D possibly TRBD2 on 6 matching bases. This CDR3 contains 18 residues. The V and J ends lost 0 bases and 0 bases respectively, with 15 bases between them. The germline gives CDR1 MNHEY, CDR2 SVGEGT. CDR3 residues: CASSYSPGALSSYNEQFF. DNA for the CDR3: TGTGCCAGCAGTTACTCTCCGGGAGCTCTTAGCTCCTACAATGAGCAGTTCTTC.

The CDR3 sequence is CSVWGQNTGELFF. The CDR3 DNA reads as TGCAGCGTTTGGGGTCAGAACACCGGGGAGCTGTTTTTT. J is TRBJ2-2 and V is TRBV29-1; D remains ambiguous. CDR1 SQVTM and CDR2 ANQGSEA come from the germline V gene. V gave up 5 bases and J gave up 1 base, with 8 bases separating them. This CDR3 comprises 13 residues.

The table lists this clonotype with many counts. The germline gene is not matched at one end of the junction; a read error may be the cause. The chain is built from TRBV29-1 and TRBJ1-1, with D uncertain. Germline loops: CDR1 SQVTM, CDR2 ANQGSEA. This CDR3 region has 11 residues. The CDR3 DNA follows: TGCAGCGCTGAATTGGGTCCTGAAGCTTTCTTT. It yields the protein CSAELGPEAFF. Supplemented by reference TRBV29-1 and TRBJ1-1, the full variable domain reads SAVISQKPSRDICQRGTSLTIQCQVDSQVTMMFWYRQQPGQSLTLIATANQGSEATYESGFVIDKFPISRPNLTFSTLTVSNMSPEDSSIYLCSAELGPEAFFGQGTRLTVV.

Of note for this clonotype: Possible read error: a much larger clone is one base away. The V gene is TRBV7-2, the J gene TRBJ2-7, with 12 bases lining up with TRBD2. CDR3 length equals 15 residues. Germline CDR1 SGHTA, CDR2 FQGNSA. The CDR3 nucleotides are TGTGCCAGCAGCTTCCTAGCGGGAGGGTCCTACGAGCAGCACTTC. Its translation is CASSFLAGGSYEQHF.

This clonotype was recorded many times. V gene TRBV28 combines with J gene TRBJ1-5; D uncertain. Germline values: CDR1 MDHEN, CDR2 SYDVKM. This CDR3 is 19 amino acids long. Trimming removed 3 bases at V and 0 bases at J, with 21 bases between. The CDR3 sequence is CASSFYFVPTLDSNQPQHF. For the CDR3, the DNA is TGTGCCAGCAGTTTCTATTTTGTCCCGACCCTCGATAGCAATCAGCCCCAGCATTTT.

This clonotype was detected a few times. The chain has TRBV6-2 or TRBV6-3 and TRBJ2-1; no definite D call. Germline CDR1 MNHEY, CDR2 SVGEGT. V gave up 2 bases and J gave up 2 bases, with 13 bases separating them. This CDR3 is 16 amino acids long. The chain's CDR3 is CASSYPGSLAYNEQFF. The CDR3 DNA follows: TGTGCCAGCAGTTACCCGGGTAGTTTGGCCTACAATGAGCAGTTCTTC.

In its sample, this clonotype was seen many times. CDR3 amino acids: CASSPHNGGTEAFF. The CDR3 DNA reads as TGTGCCAGCAGCCCCCATAACGGGGGCACTGAAGCTTTCTTT. V gene TRBV13 combines with J gene TRBJ1-1; D might be TRBD1 (5 bases). The CDR3 consists of 14 residues. Per germline, CDR1 PRHDT and CDR2 FYEKMQ (reference sequence). Trimming removed 5 bases from V and 4 bases from J, with 14 bases in between.

In its sample, this clonotype was seen many times. V usage is TRBV15 and J usage is TRBJ1-2, with 7 bases identical to TRBD1. Germline CDR1 LNHNV, CDR2 YYDKDF (reference sequence). This CDR3 is built from 13 residues. Germline trimming cut 5 bases from V and 3 bases from J; bases unmatched to any gene: 3. In DNA, the CDR3 is TGTGCCACCAGCCTTGGGACAGACTATGGCTACACCTTC. As protein: CATSLGTDYGYTF.